This TCR beta chain originates from a study of blood T cell repertoires in COVID-19. Study details: The origin of the acute and convalescent COVID-19 samples was the United States, Italy and Spain. T cells, B-cell-depleted T cells, or PBMCs supplied cDNA or gDNA.

Profiled with immunoSEQ multiplex PCR; TCRdb holds only in-frame clones, not every one. This table holds some 170,000 clones, about 80% found once. Germline assignment: CDR1 LNHDA and CDR2 SQIVND (reference sequence). This CDR3 contains 20 residues. V was pared by 5 bases and J by 0 bases, with 23 bases between. Sequences were obtained from peripheral blood. This TCR was recovered from a woman in her seventies with acute or convalescent COVID-19. V and J are TRBV19 and TRBJ1-6; D perhaps matches TRBD1 (5 bases). Here the CDR3 reads CASSPRGDSSVGSYNSPLHF. The CDR3 DNA follows: TGTGCCAGTAGTCCCCGTGGGGACTCTAGTGTCGGCTCCTATAATTCACCCCTCCACTTT.